What follows are 24 T cell receptor beta chains derived from one specimen sequenced in a study of T cells in Graves' hyperthyroidism and ophthalmopathy. Amplified TCR beta CDR3 regions derived from RNA transcripts. HTBI primers were employed in a first-round RT-PCR of the TCR CDR3. Each CDR3 protein is one row after TCRdb ran MiXCR on the multiplex PCR reads. The data contain hundreds of thousands of distinct CDR3 sequences, 30% to 40% of them singletons. Sequenced material: blood. These receptors were collected from a woman aged 40 to 49 with Graves' hyperthyroidism.

This clonotype was counted ten times or more. The chain couples TRBV10-3 to TRBJ2-5, with a tentative D call TRBD1 (6 bases). V gave up 4 bases and J gave up 5 bases, with 11 bases separating them. Germline assignment: CDR1 ENHRY and CDR2 SYGVKD. This CDR3 has 13 residues. DNA for the CDR3: TGTGCCATCAGTGCAAGGGGGAGTGAGACCCAGTACTTC. It codes for CAISARGSETQYF.

This clonotype was seen repeatedly, ten times or more. The chain has TRBV9 and TRBJ2-7; possibly TRBD1 for D (5 bases). This CDR3 region has 12 residues. Germline loops: CDR1 SGDLS, CDR2 YYNGEE. V lost 3 bases and J 3 bases, leaving 7 bases between the germline ends. CDR3 DNA: TGTGCCAGCAGCGCCGACAGCTACGAGCAGTACTTC. It encodes CASSADSYEQYF.

Many counts were recorded for this clonotype. The rearrangement joins TRBV5-1 to TRBJ1-2; D is possibly TRBD1 (5 bases). Germline-derived CDR1 and CDR2 are SGHRS and YFSETQ. The CDR3 is 14 residues long. The V and J ends lost 0 bases and 6 bases respectively, with 12 bases between them. As DNA, the CDR3 is TGCGCCAGCAGCTTGGCCAGGGCAGGGCATGGCTACACCTTC. Its protein product is CASSLARAGHGYTF.

CDR3 sequence reads: CASSSPQGAEEKLFF. Here the CDR3 DNA reads TGTGCCAGCAGCTCACCACAGGGGGCGGAGGAAAAACTGTTTTTT. V is TRBV11-1 and J is TRBJ1-4; 9 positions agree with TRBD1. The germline V gene encodes CDR1 SGHAT and CDR2 FQDESV (reference sequence). With 4 bases clipped from V and 8 bases from J, the junction kept 8 bases outside the gene matches. This CDR3 comprises 15 residues. Variable domain in full (rest from reference TRBV11-1 and TRBJ1-4): EAEVAQSPRYKITEKSQAVAFWCDPISGHATLYWYRQILGQGPELLVQFQDESVVDDSQLPKDRFSAERLKGVDSTLKIQPAELGDSAMYLCASSSPQGAEEKLFFGSGTQLSVL.

About this clonotype: An end of the junction does not agree with germline; a read error may underlie this. The CDR3 is CSVLAGDQETQCF. In DNA, the CDR3 is TGCAGCGTCCTGGCAGGGGACCAAGAGACCCAGTGCTTC. The V gene is TRBV29-1, the J gene TRBJ2-5; D is perhaps TRBD1 (6 bases). CDR3 length equals 13 residues. The germline CDR1 and CDR2 sequences are SQVTM and ANQGSEA.

The chain carries TRBV5-6 and TRBJ2-2, with D unclear. The CDR3 length is 16 residues. Trimming left V 4 bases short and J 3 bases short, with 16 bases between. CDR1 and CDR2 from the germline V gene are SGHDT and YYEEEE. CDR3 coding DNA: TGTGCCAGCAGCCTAATCCCCGACACGGACACCGGGGAGCTGTTTTTT. Translated: CASSLIPDTDTGELFF.

This clonotype was seen more than once but under ten times. V and J are TRBV7-2 and TRBJ1-1; D gene unclear. Germline CDR1 and CDR2: SGHTA and FQGNSA. There are 14 residues in the CDR3. V shed 4 bases and J shed 11 bases, with 20 bases lying between them. The CDR3 protein is CASSSPGLLIGAFF. The CDR3 DNA reads as TGTGCCAGCAGCTCCCCGGGCTTACTCATAGGGGCTTTCTTT.

This clonotype was seen repeatedly, ten times or more. V gene TRBV6-5 combines with J gene TRBJ2-7, with D maybe TRBD1 (6 bases). V lost 5 bases to trimming and J lost 4 bases, with 12 bases between them. The CDR3 contains 13 residues. Germline values: CDR1 MNHEY, CDR2 SVGAGI. CDR3 DNA: TGTGCCAGCAGTCTACGGACAGAGTACGAGCAGTACTTC. It yields the protein CASSLRTEYEQYF.

The chain has TRBV13 and TRBJ2-5; a weak D match, TRBD1 (5 bases). The CDR3 is 14 amino acids. The V gene's germline CDR1 is PRHDT and CDR2 FYEKMQ (reference sequence). Trimming cost V 7 bases and J 3 bases, with 15 bases left between them. CDR3 sequence reads: CASTLRGLEETQYF. CDR3 DNA sequence: TGTGCCAGCACCCTAAGGGGATTGGAAGAGACCCAGTACTTC.

The chain is built from TRBV6-5 and TRBJ2-7, with unresolved D. Trimming cost V 5 bases and J 5 bases, with 13 bases left between them. The CDR3 has 13 residues. Germline V gene sequence: CDR1 MNHEY, CDR2 SVGAGI. CDR3 coding DNA: TGTGCCAGCAGTGAAACGGCGGTGGACGAGCAGTACTTC. It is translated as CASSETAVDEQYF.

In its sample, this clonotype was seen once. The chain links TRBV10-3 to TRBJ2-7, with 13 bases matching TRBD2. The CDR3 has 16 residues. Germline CDR1 is ENHRY and CDR2 is SYGVKD. V dropped 10 bases and J dropped 1; count of bases not matched to a gene: 10. This chain's CDR3 is CASGLAGELWSYEQYF. Written as DNA, the CDR3 is TGTGCCAGCGGACTAGCGGGAGAATTATGGTCCTACGAGCAGTACTTC.

This rearrangement joins TRBV2 to TRBJ2-2; D unclear. The CDR3 is made up of 15 amino acids. The germline CDR1 and CDR2 sequences are SNHLY and FYNNEI. Trimming took 2 bases from V and 4 from J, leaving 11 bases between them. The DNA of the CDR3 is TGTGCCAGCAGTGAAATGGGGTACCCCACCGGGGAGCTGTTTTTT. Amino acid sequence: CASSEMGYPTGELFF.

The gene calls are TRBV4-3 and TRBJ1-5; D is undetermined. Trimming took 1 base from V and 2 from J, leaving 9 bases between them. Per the germline V gene, CDR1 is LGHNA and CDR2 is YSLEER. The length of the CDR3 is 15 residues. CDR3 nucleotide sequence: TGCGCCAGCAGCCAAGGACGGATGGGCAATCAGCCCCAGCATTTT. Encoded protein: CASSQGRMGNQPQHF.

The chain combines TRBV20-1 with TRBJ2-7, with 8 bases identical to TRBD1. This CDR3 comprises 15 residues. CDR1 and CDR2 (germline): DFQATT, SNEGSKA (reference sequence). V lost 5 bases and J lost 3; bases outside the gene matches: 12. The DNA of the CDR3 is TGCAGTGCTGGGGTCTGGAGGGACAGGCACTACGAGCAGTACTTC. This codes for CSAGVWRDRHYEQYF.

The genes are TRBV15 and TRBJ1-5, with D perhaps TRBD1 (6 bases). CDR1 is LNHNV and CDR2 is YYDKDF in the germline V gene (reference sequence). Trimming stripped 3 bases from V and 2 bases from J, with 17 bases between. This CDR3 contains 17 residues. Here the CDR3 DNA reads TGTGCCACCAGCAGTTTGCCTCCGGGGGGCGGCAATCAGCCCCAGCATTTT. This encodes CATSSLPPGGGNQPQHF.

The rearrangement joins TRBV10-1 to TRBJ2-7, with 8 bases aligning to TRBD1. The CDR3 consists of 14 residues. Germline values: CDR1 WNHNN, CDR2 SYGVQD (reference sequence). J was trimmed by 3 bases and V by 6 bases; bases with no gene match: 7. CDR3 nucleotide sequence: TGCGCCAGCAGCCCGGACAGGGACCTCTACGAGCAGTACTTC. Translating gives CASSPDRDLYEQYF.

This clonotype came up once. The chain combines TRBV5-1 with TRBJ2-7; the match to TRBD1 covers 10 bases. After removal of 3 bases from V and 3 bases from J, the junction contained 6 bases not matched to a gene. Germline V gene data show CDR1 as SGHRS and CDR2 as YFSETQ. The CDR3 sequence is 15 residues long. DNA for the CDR3: TGCGCCAGCAGCTGGGCCGGGACAGGGGACTACGAGCAGTACTTC. Its protein is CASSWAGTGDYEQYF. Filled out from reference TRBV5-1 and TRBJ2-7, the complete variable domain reads KAGVTQTPRYLIKTRGQQVTLSCSPISGHRSVSWYQQTPGQGLQFLFEYFSETQRNKGNFPGRFSGRQFSNSRSEMNVSTLELGDSALYLCASSWAGTGDYEQYFGPGTRLTVT.

Ten or more counts support this clonotype. V usage is TRBV10-3 and J usage is TRBJ2-7; the D gene is possibly TRBD1 (6 bases). Germline V gene data show CDR1 as ENHRY and CDR2 as SYGVKD. V shed 6 bases and J shed 3 bases, with 9 bases lying between them. The CDR3 sequence is 12 residues long. The CDR3 is CAISTGSYEQYF. The CDR3 DNA reads as TGTGCCATCAGCACAGGGAGCTACGAGCAGTACTTC.

This clonotype appeared a few times. The chain carries TRBV7-2 and TRBJ1-3; 7 bases map to TRBD1. The CDR3 is made up of 18 amino acids. CDR1 is SGHTA, CDR2 FQGNSA, per germline. With 3 bases clipped from V and 2 bases from J, the junction kept 13 bases outside the gene matches. CDR3 coding DNA: TGTGCCAGCAGCTTTCGGGACAGAGTCCTAAGACCTGGAAACACCATATATTTT. It is translated as CASSFRDRVLRPGNTIYF.

This clonotype was observed a handful of times. This chain links TRBV25-1 with TRBJ2-7, with a tentative D call TRBD1 (6 bases). The V gene's germline CDR1 is MGHDK and CDR2 SYGVNS. The CDR3 is 13 amino acids. Trimming removed 5 bases at V and 6 bases at J, with 14 bases between. The CDR3 bases are TGTGCCAGCAGTTGGCAGGGGCTCCCCGAGCAGTACTTC. Encoded protein: CASSWQGLPEQYF.

The rearrangement links TRBV5-1 to TRBJ2-7, with 10 bases identical to TRBD2. With 4 bases clipped from V and 7 bases from J, the junction kept 11 bases outside the gene matches. This CDR3 is built from 15 residues. CDR1 SGHRS and CDR2 YFSETQ come from the germline V gene. This chain's CDR3 is CASSIRTSGYNEQYF. CDR3 nucleotide sequence: TGCGCCAGCAGCATAAGGACTAGCGGCTACAATGAGCAGTACTTC.

The chain carries TRBV4-3 and TRBJ1-1, with TRBD1 as a possible D gene (5 bases). V lost 0 bases, J lost 4 bases, and 12 bases lay in between. CDR1 and CDR2 (germline): LGHNA, YSLEER. CDR3 length: 15 residues. The CDR3 DNA reads as TGCGCCAGCAGCCAAGAAGTGGGGGTTACCACTGAAGCTTTCTTT. It translates to CASSQEVGVTTEAFF.

This clonotype was recorded at least ten times. The chain is built from TRBV7-6 and TRBJ2-5; 9 nucleotides agree with TRBD2. The germline V gene has CDR1 SGHVS and CDR2 FNYEAQ. With 1 base clipped from V and 1 base from J, the junction kept 1 base outside the gene matches. The CDR3 extends over 15 amino acids. CDR3 sequence reads: CASSLVAGAQETQYF. Here the CDR3 DNA reads TGTGCCAGCAGCTTAGTAGCGGGGGCCCAAGAGACCCAGTACTTC.

At least ten counts were recorded for this clonotype. The V gene is TRBV14, the J gene TRBJ2-7; 8 positions match TRBD1. Trimming at V came to 0 bases and at J to 3 bases, leaving 10 bases not matched to a gene. The CDR3 spans 17 residues. Germline assignment: CDR1 SGHDN and CDR2 FVKESK. CDR3 sequence reads: CASSQEPRTGSIYEQYF. CDR3 DNA sequence: TGTGCCAGCAGCCAAGAACCGAGGACAGGGTCGATCTACGAGCAGTACTTC.